Below are 28 T cell receptor beta chains sequenced from a single sample in a study of T-cell memory formation after mild COVID-19. MiXCR, run by TCRdb on the 5' RACE reads, gives a single entry per CDR3 protein. Here the sample spans under 600,000 distinct CDR3 sequences, roughly 21% being singletons. The sequencing sample was made of PBMCs or a T cell subset sorted from them (not recorded which). These receptors were collected from an adult woman who had mild COVID-19 (a few samples of this study predate the infection). Cell type and time point are not known.

The rearrangement uses TRBV12-3 or TRBV12-4 and TRBJ2-7, with D perhaps TRBD2 (7 bases). Deletions cut 3 bases from V and 4 bases from J, with 16 bases between. This CDR3 is 15 amino acids long. This CDR3 reads CASSLGGGALYEQYF. CDR3 in DNA: TGTGCCAGCAGTTTGGGCGGGGGCGCTTTGTACGAGCAGTACTTC.

The chain combines TRBV7-9 with TRBJ1-3; the D gene is possibly TRBD1 (6 bases). The CDR3 loop spans 16 amino acids. V lost 5 bases and J 3 bases, leaving 17 bases between the germline ends. Germline CDR1 reads SEHNR; CDR2 reads FQNEAQ (reference sequence). The CDR3 region has the DNA TGTGCCAGCAGCCCCCGGGACACTCGCTTTGGAAACACCATATATTTT. Translating it yields CASSPRDTRFGNTIYF.

The CDR3 reads CASSQTSGSLGELFF. CDR3 DNA: TGTGCCAGCAGCCAGACTAGCGGGAGCCTCGGGGAGCTGTTTTTT. The V gene is TRBV4-2, the J gene TRBJ2-2; 12 bases fit TRBD2. In germline, CDR1 is LGHNA, CDR2 YNFKEQ. The CDR3 length is 15 residues. V trimming: 3 bases; J trimming: 7 bases; junction bases outside the gene matches: 3.

V is TRBV20-1 and J is TRBJ1-5, with D possibly being TRBD1 (6 bases). Germline V gene data show CDR1 as DFQATT and CDR2 as SNEGSKA (reference sequence). This CDR3 region has 17 residues. With 6 bases removed from V and 2 bases from J, the gap between germline ends came to 23 bases. CDR3 loop: CSALPLQGFHGNQPQHF. The CDR3 DNA reads TGCAGTGCCCTTCCCTTACAGGGATTTCATGGCAATCAGCCCCAGCATTTT.

The CDR3 loop reads CASGQNDLFEAFF. The CDR3 DNA is TGTGCCAGTGGCCAGAACGATCTGTTTGAAGCTTTCTTT. V usage is TRBV9 and J usage is TRBJ1-1; no definite D call. Germline CDR1 SGDLS, CDR2 YYNGEE. This CDR3 spans 13 amino acids. The ends were cut back, 8 bases at V and 7 bases at J, with 18 bases in the middle.

This clonotype has ten or more counts. This chain joins TRBV10-3 and TRBJ2-4, with 12 bases lining up with TRBD2. The CDR3 spans 16 residues. V shed 8 bases and J 3 bases; nucleotides not matched to a gene: 8. The V gene's germline CDR1 is ENHRY and CDR2 SYGVKD. Here the CDR3 reads CAISSTSGGFKNIQYF. The CDR3 region has the DNA TGTGCCATCTCCTCGACTAGCGGGGGATTCAAAAACATTCAGTACTTC.

The V and J genes are TRBV7-2 and TRBJ2-2, with 7 bases identical to TRBD1. The CDR3 is 15 amino acids. The germline CDR1 and CDR2 sequences are SGHTA and FQGNSA. After removal of 8 bases from V and 1 base from J, the junction contained 7 bases not matched to a gene. As DNA, the CDR3 is TGTGCCAGCGGGCGACAGGGCGGGAACACCGGGGAGCTGTTTTTT. This codes for CASGRQGGNTGELFF.

This clonotype was seen at least ten times. This rearrangement joins TRBV7-3 to TRBJ2-3; 10 bases are shared with TRBD2. CDR1 is SGHTA and CDR2 is FQGTGA in the germline V gene. The CDR3 covers 15 residues. The V gene end was trimmed by 5 bases and the J gene end by 4 bases; junction bases not matched to a gene: 6. The CDR3 is CASSLAGVNADTQYF. The CDR3 coding sequence is TGTGCCAGCAGCCTAGCGGGGGTAAATGCAGATACGCAGTATTTT.

The chain uses TRBV7-9 and TRBJ1-4; TRBD1 aligns across 8 bases. The CDR3 has 15 amino acids. V lost 3 bases and J lost 8; bases outside the gene matches: 8. Germline values: CDR1 SEHNR, CDR2 FQNEAQ (reference sequence). CDR3 sequence: CASSFIRDRREKLFF. The CDR3 DNA sequence: TGTGCCAGCAGCTTCATAAGGGACAGGAGGGAAAAACTGTTTTTT.

V and J are TRBV20-1 and TRBJ2-1; D may be TRBD2 (6 bases). CDR1 and CDR2 (germline): DFQATT, SNEGSKA (reference sequence). V was pared by 3 bases and J by 5 bases, with 14 bases between. This CDR3 is 14 amino acids long. The CDR3 protein is CSARSGGRDNEQFF. The CDR3 bases are TGCAGTGCTAGGTCCGGGGGTAGGGACAATGAGCAGTTCTTC.

The chain couples TRBV12-3 or TRBV12-4 to TRBJ1-2; D is perhaps TRBD1 (6 bases). The length of the CDR3 is 15 residues. V shed 5 bases and J shed 5 bases, with 18 bases lying between them. CDR3 sequence (DNA): TGTGCCAGCAGTCTGAGAAGGACAGAAATATATGGCTACACCTTC. This translates into CASSLRRTEIYGYTF.

This chain uses TRBV5-5 with TRBJ2-5; either TRBD1 or TRBD2 may fit D (6 bases each). Between the trimmed V and J ends, which lost 0 bases and 5 bases, there was a span of 17 bases. Germline V gene data show CDR1 as SGHKS and CDR2 as YYEKEE (reference sequence). This CDR3 is 16 amino acids long. CDR3 sequence reads: CASSLVLSGGGETQYF. As DNA, the CDR3 is TGTGCCAGCAGCTTGGTCTTAAGCGGAGGGGGTGAGACCCAGTACTTC.

V usage is TRBV12-3 or TRBV12-4 and J usage is TRBJ2-1; 9 bases align to TRBD2. CDR3 length: 18 residues. V dropped 5 bases and J dropped 0; count of bases not matched to a gene: 11. CDR3 region: CASSTTSGSIGSYNEQFF. The CDR3 DNA sequence: TGTGCCAGCAGTACGACTAGCGGTAGTATCGGCTCCTACAATGAGCAGTTCTTC.

The chain recombines TRBV19 with TRBJ2-1; 7 nucleotides match TRBD2. The germline V gene has CDR1 LNHDA and CDR2 SQIVND (reference sequence). This CDR3 contains 16 residues. V was pared by 2 bases and J by 6 bases, with 10 bases of the junction left unmatched. CDR3 DNA sequence: TGTGCCAGTAGTATACCTAGCGGCAGGCGGGGCAATGAGCAGTTCTTC. It codes for CASSIPSGRRGNEQFF. Full variable domain (remainder filled in from reference TRBV19 and TRBJ2-1): DGGITQSPKYLFRKEGQNVTLSCEQNLNHDAMYWYRQDPGQGLRLIYYSQIVNDFQKGDIAEGYSVSREKKESFPLTVTSAQKNPTAFYLCASSIPSGRRGNEQFFGPGTRLTVL.

The chain links TRBV6-5 to TRBJ2-4; TRBD2 matches at 14 bases. Unmatched junction bases numbered 9, after V lost 5 bases and J lost 3 bases. CDR3 size: 18 residues. Germline values: CDR1 MNHEY, CDR2 SVGAGI. DNA of the CDR3: TGTGCCAGCAGTCTAGGGACTAGCGGGAGATTTGGCAAAAACATTCAGTACTTC. It specifies CASSLGTSGRFGKNIQYF.

This clonotype appeared many times. The V gene is TRBV5-6, the J gene TRBJ2-3, with D tentatively TRBD1 (6 bases). V was cut by 5 bases and J by 0 bases, with 13 bases left in between. This CDR3 spans 15 amino acids. Germline CDR1 is SGHDT and CDR2 is YYEEEE. DNA of the CDR3: TGTGCCAGCAGTAGGGGCCAGGGGAGCACAGATACGCAGTATTTT. Translated, it gives CASSRGQGSTDTQYF.

This sequence joins TRBV7-6 and TRBJ1-1, with 7 bases identical to TRBD1. The CDR3 contains 14 residues. In germline, CDR1 is SGHVS, CDR2 FNYEAQ. V gave up 3 bases and J gave up 1 base; unmatched junction bases: 2. For the CDR3, the DNA is TGTGCCAGCAGCTTTCAGGGGGAGAACACTGAAGCTTTCTTT. It specifies CASSFQGENTEAFF. Combining the CDR3 with reference TRBV7-6 and TRBJ1-1 gives the whole variable domain GAGVSQSPRYKVTKRGQDVALRCDPISGHVSLYWYRQALGQGPEFLTYFNYEAQQDKSGLPNDRFSAERPEGSISTLTIQRTEQRDSAMYRCASSFQGENTEAFFGQGTRLTVV.

The J gene is TRBJ1-3, the V gene TRBV29-1; tentatively, D is TRBD1 (5 bases). The CDR3 loop spans 14 amino acids. Looked up from germline, CDR1 is SQVTM and CDR2 is ANQGSEA. Deletions cut 6 bases from V and 0 bases from J, with 12 bases between. The DNA for the CDR3 is TGCAGCGTGGCGGGACGGAGCTCTGGAAACACCATATATTTT. Translated, it gives CSVAGRSSGNTIYF.

The chain is built from TRBV19 and TRBJ2-5, with TRBD1 as a possible D gene (6 bases). Trimming removed 5 bases at V and 5 bases at J, with 12 bases between. CDR3 length: 13 amino acids. CDR1 and CDR2 (germline): LNHDA, SQIVND (reference sequence). The CDR3 region is CASSGWGQETQYF. For the CDR3, the DNA is TGTGCCAGTAGTGGCTGGGGGCAGGAGACCCAGTACTTC. Full variable domain (outside the CDR3, taken from reference TRBV19 and TRBJ2-5): DGGITQSPKYLFRKEGQNVTLSCEQNLNHDAMYWYRQDPGQGLRLIYYSQIVNDFQKGDIAEGYSVSREKKESFPLTVTSAQKNPTAFYLCASSGWGQETQYFGPGTRLLVL.

The V and J genes are TRBV18 and TRBJ2-3; tentatively, D is TRBD2 (5 bases). The germline V gene has CDR1 KGHSH and CDR2 LQKENI. There are 17 residues in the CDR3. Trimming shortened V by 3 bases and J by 8 bases, and 24 bases separated the two germline ends. This CDR3 reads CASSPSRGRGREGTQYF. CDR3 nucleotides: TGTGCCAGCTCACCTTCCCGGGGAAGAGGTAGAGAGGGTACGCAGTATTTT.

This clonotype was detected a few times. The CDR3 coding sequence is TGTGCCAGCAGCACTAGCGATTCCCTCGCAGATACGCAGTATTTT. Translation: CASSTSDSLADTQYF. The chain uses TRBV9 and TRBJ2-3; 7 nucleotides line up with TRBD2. The length of the CDR3 is 15 residues. Germline V gene data show CDR1 as SGDLS and CDR2 as YYNGEE. With 4 bases clipped from V and 4 bases from J, the junction kept 9 bases outside the gene matches.

The chain links TRBV20-1 to TRBJ1-5, with D perhaps matching TRBD1 (6 bases). In germline, CDR1 is DFQATT, CDR2 SNEGSKA (reference sequence). Trimming stripped 0 bases from V and 12 bases from J, with 18 bases between. This CDR3 comprises 14 residues. The CDR3 reads CSARDPGGALSQHF. The DNA for the CDR3 is TGCAGTGCTAGAGATCCCGGGGGGGCCCTCAGCCAGCATTTT.

This clonotype was picked up a small number of times. The rearrangement uses TRBV2 and TRBJ1-6; 10 bases fit TRBD1. The CDR3 spans 20 residues. The germline V gene encodes CDR1 SNHLY and CDR2 FYNNEI. Trimming removed 6 bases from V and 0 bases from J; junction bases left unmatched: 14. Here the CDR3 reads CASSRRRGDRGYSYNSPLHF. As DNA, the CDR3 is TGTGCCAGCAGCCGAAGGAGGGGGGACAGGGGATACTCCTATAATTCACCCCTCCACTTT.

This clonotype has a handful of counts. The rearrangement joins TRBV7-9 to TRBJ1-1; TRBD1 agrees at 7 bases. The CDR3 consists of 14 residues. The V segment lost 6 bases and the J segment 7 bases; nucleotides outside the gene matches: 11. CDR1 is SEHNR and CDR2 is FQNEAQ in the germline V gene (reference sequence). Written as DNA, the CDR3 is TGTGCCAGCAGGACACCCGGGACAGCAGGTGAAGCTTTCTTT. As protein: CASRTPGTAGEAFF.

V and J are TRBV10-2 and TRBJ2-7; TRBD2 aligns across 12 bases. The CDR3 is made up of 17 amino acids. Per the germline V gene, CDR1 is WSHSY and CDR2 is SAAADI. The V segment lost 10 bases and the J segment 3 bases; nucleotides outside the gene matches: 16. The CDR3 protein is CAIMDILAGGNNYEQYF. The DNA of the CDR3 is TGCGCCATCATGGACATACTAGCGGGAGGCAATAACTACGAGCAGTACTTC.

This clonotype was seen only a few times. J is TRBJ2-1 and V is TRBV12-3 or TRBV12-4, with TRBD2 matching 12 bases. Trimming cost V 7 bases and J 5 bases; bases outside gene matches: 6. The CDR3 is made up of 15 amino acids. In DNA, the CDR3 is TGTGCCAGCACTTTCTCTAGCGGGAGGGACAATGAGCAGTTCTTC. Translating gives CASTFSSGRDNEQFF.

V gene TRBV3-1 combines with J gene TRBJ1-2, with D perhaps TRBD1 (6 bases). Germline V gives CDR1 LGHDT, CDR2 YNNKEL (reference sequence). This CDR3 spans 12 amino acids. Trimming removed 1 base at V and 6 bases at J, with 6 bases between. The CDR3 here is CASSQAGDGYTF. The DNA for the CDR3 is TGTGCCAGCAGCCAAGCAGGGGATGGCTACACCTTC.

The rearrangement links TRBV5-1 to TRBJ2-5; D possibly corresponds to TRBD1 (6 bases). This CDR3 contains 15 residues. Trimming removed 4 bases at V and 2 bases at J, with 15 bases between. Germline CDR1 is SGHRS and CDR2 is YFSETQ. The chain's CDR3 is CASSTSGDPQETQYF. CDR3 nucleotides: TGCGCCAGCAGCACCTCAGGGGATCCACAAGAGACCCAGTACTTC.